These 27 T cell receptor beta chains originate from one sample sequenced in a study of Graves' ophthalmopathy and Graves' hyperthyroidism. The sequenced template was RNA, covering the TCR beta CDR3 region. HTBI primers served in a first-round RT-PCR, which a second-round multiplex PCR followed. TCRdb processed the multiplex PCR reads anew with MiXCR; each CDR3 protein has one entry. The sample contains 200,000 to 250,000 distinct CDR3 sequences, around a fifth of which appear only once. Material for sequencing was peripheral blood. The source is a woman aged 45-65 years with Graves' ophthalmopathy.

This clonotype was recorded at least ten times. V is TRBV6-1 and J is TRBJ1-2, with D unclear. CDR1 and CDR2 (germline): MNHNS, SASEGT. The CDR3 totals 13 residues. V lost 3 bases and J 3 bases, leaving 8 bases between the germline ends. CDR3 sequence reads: CASSDWAYYGYTF. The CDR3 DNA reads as TGTGCCAGCAGTGACTGGGCGTACTATGGCTACACCTTC.

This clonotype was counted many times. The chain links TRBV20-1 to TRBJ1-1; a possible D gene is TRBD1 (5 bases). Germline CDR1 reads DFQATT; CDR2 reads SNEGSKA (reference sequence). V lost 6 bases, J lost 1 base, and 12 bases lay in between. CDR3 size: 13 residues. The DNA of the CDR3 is TGCAGTGCGCCAGGGCGGGGGAACACTGAAGCTTTCTTT. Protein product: CSAPGRGNTEAFF.

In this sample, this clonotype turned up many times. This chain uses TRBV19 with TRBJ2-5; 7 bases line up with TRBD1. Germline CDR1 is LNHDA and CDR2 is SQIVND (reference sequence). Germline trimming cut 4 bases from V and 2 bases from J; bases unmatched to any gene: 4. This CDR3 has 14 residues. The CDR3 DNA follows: TGTGCCAGTAGTAAAGGACAGGTTCAAGAGACCCAGTACTTC. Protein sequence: CASSKGQVQETQYF. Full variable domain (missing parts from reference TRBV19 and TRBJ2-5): DGGITQSPKYLFRKEGQNVTLSCEQNLNHDAMYWYRQDPGQGLRLIYYSQIVNDFQKGDIAEGYSVSREKKESFPLTVTSAQKNPTAFYLCASSKGQVQETQYFGPGTRLLVL.

The CDR3 spells CASSGDGLNTEAFF. As DNA, the CDR3 is TGCGCCAGCAGCGGGGACGGATTGAACACTGAAGCTTTCTTT. The V gene is TRBV5-1, the J gene TRBJ1-1, with a weak D call TRBD1 (5 bases). Germline V gene sequence: CDR1 SGHRS, CDR2 YFSETQ. The CDR3 totals 14 residues. Trimming stripped 4 bases from V and 0 bases from J, with 10 bases between.

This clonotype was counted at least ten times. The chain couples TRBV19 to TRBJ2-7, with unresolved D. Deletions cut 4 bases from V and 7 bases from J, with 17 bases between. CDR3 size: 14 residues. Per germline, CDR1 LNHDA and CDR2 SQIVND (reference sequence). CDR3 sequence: CASSTRFPDPEQYF. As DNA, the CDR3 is TGTGCCAGTAGTACCCGTTTCCCGGATCCGGAGCAGTACTTC.

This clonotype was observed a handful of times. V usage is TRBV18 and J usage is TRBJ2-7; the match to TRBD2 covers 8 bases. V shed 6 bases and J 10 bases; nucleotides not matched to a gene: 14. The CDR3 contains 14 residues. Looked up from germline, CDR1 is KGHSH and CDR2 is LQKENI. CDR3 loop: CASSTTGGAMEQYF. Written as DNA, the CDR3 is TGTGCCAGCTCTACCACCGGGGGGGCCATGGAACAGTACTTC.

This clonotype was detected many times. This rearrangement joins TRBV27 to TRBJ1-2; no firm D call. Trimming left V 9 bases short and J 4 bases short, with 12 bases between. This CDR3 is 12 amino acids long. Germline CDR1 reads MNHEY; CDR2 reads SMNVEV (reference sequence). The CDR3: CASGLAVYGYTF. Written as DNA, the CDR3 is TGTGCCAGTGGACTAGCGGTCTATGGCTACACCTTC.

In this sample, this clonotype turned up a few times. The chain's CDR3 is CASSYSGTAPVWAKNIQYF. The DNA of the CDR3 is TGTGCCAGCAGCTACTCCGGGACGGCACCCGTTTGGGCCAAAAACATTCAGTACTTC. The chain couples TRBV9 to TRBJ2-4; the D call may be TRBD1 or TRBD2 (5 bases each). With 4 bases removed from V and 1 base from J, the gap between germline ends came to 24 bases. CDR1 SGDLS and CDR2 YYNGEE come from the germline V gene. The CDR3 sequence is 19 residues long.

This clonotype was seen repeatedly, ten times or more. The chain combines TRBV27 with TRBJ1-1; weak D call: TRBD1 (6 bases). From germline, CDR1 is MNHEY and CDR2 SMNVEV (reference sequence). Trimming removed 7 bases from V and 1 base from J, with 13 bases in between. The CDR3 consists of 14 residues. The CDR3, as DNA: TGTGCCAGCAAACGGGACAACTGGAACACTGAAGCTTTCTTT. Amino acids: CASKRDNWNTEAFF.

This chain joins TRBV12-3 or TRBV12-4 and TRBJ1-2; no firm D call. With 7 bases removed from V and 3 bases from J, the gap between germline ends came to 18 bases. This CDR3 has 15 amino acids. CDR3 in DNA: TGTGCCAGCATGAAGCGGGGATCCTTCGACTATGGCTACACCTTC. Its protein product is CASMKRGSFDYGYTF.

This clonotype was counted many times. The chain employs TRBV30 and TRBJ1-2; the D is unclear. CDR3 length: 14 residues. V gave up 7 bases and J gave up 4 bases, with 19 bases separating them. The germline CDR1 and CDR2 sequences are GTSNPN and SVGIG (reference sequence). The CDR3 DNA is TGTGCCTCCCCCTATAAGAGGCGCTCCTATGGCTACACCTTC. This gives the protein CASPYKRRSYGYTF.

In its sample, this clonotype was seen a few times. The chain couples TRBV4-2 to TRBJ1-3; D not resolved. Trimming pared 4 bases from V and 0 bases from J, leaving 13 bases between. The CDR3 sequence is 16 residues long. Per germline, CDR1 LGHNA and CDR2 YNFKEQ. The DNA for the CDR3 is TGTGCCAGCAGCCGGAAACTGGAGAGCTCTGGAAACACCATATATTTT. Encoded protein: CASSRKLESSGNTIYF.

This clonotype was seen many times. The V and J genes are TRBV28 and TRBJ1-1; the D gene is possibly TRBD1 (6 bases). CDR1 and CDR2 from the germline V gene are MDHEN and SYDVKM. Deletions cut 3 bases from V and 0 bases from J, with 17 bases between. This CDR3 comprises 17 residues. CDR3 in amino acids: CASSFGGAKSLNTEAFF. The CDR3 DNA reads TGTGCCAGCAGTTTCGGGGGGGCCAAATCCTTGAACACTGAAGCTTTCTTT.

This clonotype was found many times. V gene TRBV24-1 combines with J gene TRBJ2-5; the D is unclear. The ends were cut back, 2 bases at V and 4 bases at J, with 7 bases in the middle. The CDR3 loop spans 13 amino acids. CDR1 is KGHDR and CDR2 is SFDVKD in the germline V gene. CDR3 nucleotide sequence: TGTGCCACCAGTGATTCTTCCCTAGAGACCCAGTACTTC. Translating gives CATSDSSLETQYF.

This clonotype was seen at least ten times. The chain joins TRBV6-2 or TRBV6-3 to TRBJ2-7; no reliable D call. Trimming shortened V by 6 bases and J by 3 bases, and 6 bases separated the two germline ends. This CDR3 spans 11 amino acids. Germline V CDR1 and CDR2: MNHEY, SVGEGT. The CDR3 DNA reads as TGTGCCAGCAGGTTGAGCTACGAGCAGTACTTC. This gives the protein CASRLSYEQYF.

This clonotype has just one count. CDR3 bases: TGTGCCAGCAGTCAAGGGACAGGGGCCAACTATGGCTACACCTTC. It translates to CASSQGTGANYGYTF. The chain employs TRBV28 and TRBJ1-2; 10 positions agree with TRBD1. Germline trimming cut 5 bases from V and 2 bases from J; bases unmatched to any gene: 5. The CDR3 is made up of 15 amino acids. Germline CDR1 is MDHEN and CDR2 is SYDVKM.

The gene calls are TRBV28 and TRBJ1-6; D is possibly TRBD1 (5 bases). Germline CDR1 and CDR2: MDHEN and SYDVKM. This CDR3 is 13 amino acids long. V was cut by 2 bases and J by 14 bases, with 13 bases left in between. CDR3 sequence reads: CASSLGGTGSLHF. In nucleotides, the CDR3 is TGTGCCAGCAGTTTAGGAGGTACAGGTTCCCTCCACTTT.

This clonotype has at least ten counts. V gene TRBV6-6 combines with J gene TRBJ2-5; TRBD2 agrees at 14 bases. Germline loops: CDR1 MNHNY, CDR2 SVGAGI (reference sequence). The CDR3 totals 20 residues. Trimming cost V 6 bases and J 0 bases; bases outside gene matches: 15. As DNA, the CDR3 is TGTGCCAGCAGCTACCCCGGGACTAGCGGGGGAGCTATCAACCAAGAGACCCAGTACTTC. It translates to CASSYPGTSGGAINQETQYF.

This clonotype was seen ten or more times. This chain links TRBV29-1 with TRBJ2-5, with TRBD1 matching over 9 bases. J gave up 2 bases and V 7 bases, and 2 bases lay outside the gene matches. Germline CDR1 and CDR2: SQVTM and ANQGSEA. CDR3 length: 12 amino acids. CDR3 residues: CSAGTGQETQYF. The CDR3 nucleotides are TGCAGCGCTGGGACAGGGCAAGAGACCCAGTACTTC.

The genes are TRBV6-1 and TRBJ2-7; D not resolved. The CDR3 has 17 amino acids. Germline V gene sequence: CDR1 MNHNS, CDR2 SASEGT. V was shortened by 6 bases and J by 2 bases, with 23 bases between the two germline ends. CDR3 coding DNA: TGTGCCAGCAGGAATGAAGCCCGACCCCTCGGGCCCTACGAGCAGTACTTC. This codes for CASRNEARPLGPYEQYF.

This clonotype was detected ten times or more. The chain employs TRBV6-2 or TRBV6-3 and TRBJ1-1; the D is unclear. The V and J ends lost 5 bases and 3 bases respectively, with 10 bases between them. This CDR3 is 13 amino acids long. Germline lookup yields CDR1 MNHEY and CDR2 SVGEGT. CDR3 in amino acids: CASSLLLDTEAFF. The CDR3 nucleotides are TGTGCCAGCAGTCTACTCTTGGACACTGAAGCTTTCTTT.

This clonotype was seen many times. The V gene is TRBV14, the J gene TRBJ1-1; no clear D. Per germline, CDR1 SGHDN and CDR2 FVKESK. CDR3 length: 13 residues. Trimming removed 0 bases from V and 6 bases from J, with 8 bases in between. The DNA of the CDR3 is TGTGCCAGCAGCCAAGATTTGTTTGCTGAAGCTTTCTTT. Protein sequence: CASSQDLFAEAFF.

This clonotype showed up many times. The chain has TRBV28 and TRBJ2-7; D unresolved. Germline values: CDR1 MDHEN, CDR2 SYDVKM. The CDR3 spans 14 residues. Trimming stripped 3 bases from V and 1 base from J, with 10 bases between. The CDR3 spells CASSFRLASYEQYF. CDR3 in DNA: TGTGCCAGCAGTTTTAGGTTGGCTTCCTACGAGCAGTACTTC.

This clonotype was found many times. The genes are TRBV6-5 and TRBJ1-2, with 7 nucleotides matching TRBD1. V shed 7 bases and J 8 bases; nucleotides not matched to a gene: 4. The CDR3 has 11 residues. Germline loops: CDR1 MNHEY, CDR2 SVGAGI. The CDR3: CASTNRGGYTF. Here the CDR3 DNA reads TGTGCCAGCACCAACAGGGGAGGCTACACCTTC.

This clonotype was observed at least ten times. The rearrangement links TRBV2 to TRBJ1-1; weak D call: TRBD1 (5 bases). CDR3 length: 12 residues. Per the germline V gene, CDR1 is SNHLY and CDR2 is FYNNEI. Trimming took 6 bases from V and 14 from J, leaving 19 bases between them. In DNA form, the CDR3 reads TGTGCCAGCAGGGGGGATCAGCCGCGGCCATTCTTT. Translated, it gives CASRGDQPRPFF. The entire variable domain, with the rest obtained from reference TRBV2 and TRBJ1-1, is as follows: EPEVTQTPSHQVTQMGQEVILRCVPISNHLYFYWYRQILGQKVEFLVSFYNNEISEKSEIFDDQFSVERPDGSNFTLKIRSTKLEDSAMYFCASRGDQPRPFFGQGTRLTVV.

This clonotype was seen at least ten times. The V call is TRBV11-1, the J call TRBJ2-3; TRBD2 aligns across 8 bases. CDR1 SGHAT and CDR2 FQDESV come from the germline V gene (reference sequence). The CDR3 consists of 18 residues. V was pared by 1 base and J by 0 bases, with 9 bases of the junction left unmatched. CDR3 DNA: TGTGCCAGCAGCTTAGGGCTAGCGGGCACCTCTAGCACAGATACGCAGTATTTT. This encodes CASSLGLAGTSSTDTQYF.

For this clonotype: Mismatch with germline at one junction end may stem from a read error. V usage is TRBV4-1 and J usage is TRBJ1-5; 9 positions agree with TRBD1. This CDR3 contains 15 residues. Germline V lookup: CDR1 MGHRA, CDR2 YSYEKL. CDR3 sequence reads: CASSQSGQGYQPHHF. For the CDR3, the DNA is TGCGCCAGCAGCCAGTCAGGACAGGGGTATCAGCCCCACCATTTT.